What follows are 13 T cell receptor beta chains derived from one specimen sequenced in a study of lymphopenia after photon versus proton radiotherapy (dated 2019 in TCRdb). To prepare the library, the immunoSEQ multiplex PCR assay was applied. Held by TCRdb, this immuneACCESS table contains in-frame sequences only and omits some clones. Under half of the omission traces to an unresolved V gene where checked; the cause of the rest is unknown. The sample has approximately 50,000 clones on record, 83% of them singletons. The top ten constitute approximately 31% of the sample. Sequenced material: peripheral blood, taken from a patient treated with photon-based radiotherapy. These receptors originate from a man aged 50 to 59 with gastric cancer.

This chain connects TRBV19 to TRBJ1-5; D ambiguous. The germline V and J ends were trimmed by 9 bases and 7 bases, with 10 bases remaining between them. Germline lookup yields CDR1 LNHDA and CDR2 SQIVND (reference sequence). This CDR3 spans 11 amino acids. CDR3 residues: CARRIQQPQHF. In nucleotides, the CDR3 is TGTGCCAGGCGGATTCAGCAGCCCCAGCATTTT.

This sequence joins TRBV19 and TRBJ2-1; the match to TRBD1 covers 9 bases. The CDR3 length is 16 residues. The V and J ends lost 4 bases and 0 bases, in that order; junction bases with no gene match: 4. Germline CDR1 LNHDA, CDR2 SQIVND (reference sequence). The CDR3 loop is CASSTGTGISYNEQFF. The CDR3 coding sequence is TGTGCCAGTAGTACCGGGACAGGGATCTCCTACAATGAGCAGTTCTTC.

V gene TRBV18 combines with J gene TRBJ2-7; D gene uncertain. Trimming left V 2 bases short and J 3 bases short, with 5 bases between. CDR1 is KGHSH and CDR2 is LQKENI in the germline V gene. The CDR3 has 12 amino acids. Here the CDR3 reads CASSPSLYEQYF. DNA of the CDR3: TGTGCCAGCTCACCATCCCTCTACGAGCAGTACTTC.

As for this clone: It may be a read error: a sequence one base away is much more abundant. The identical CDR3 is also encoded by other nucleotide sequences in the sample. The chain links TRBV14 to TRBJ1-3; D unclear. CDR1 is SGHDN, CDR2 FVKESK, per germline. Trimming shortened V by 4 bases and J by 0 bases, and 4 bases separated the two germline ends. CDR3 size: 13 residues. DNA for the CDR3: TGTGCCAGCAGCCCATTCTCTGGAAACACCATATATTTT. It translates to CASSPFSGNTIYF.

There are a few counts of this clone. The chain carries TRBV6-1 and TRBJ2-3, with TRBD2 as a possible D gene (6 bases). The CDR3 is made up of 16 amino acids. In germline, CDR1 is MNHNS, CDR2 SASEGT. Trimming removed 3 bases from V and 4 bases from J, with 17 bases in between. DNA of the CDR3: TGTGCCAGCAGTGACCTGGGGGGAGTTAGCCCAGATACGCAGTATTTT. This codes for CASSDLGGVSPDTQYF.

The gene calls are TRBV4-2 and TRBJ2-1; D is possibly TRBD1 (6 bases). The CDR3 length is 15 residues. V was pared by 4 bases and J by 9 bases, with 19 bases between. Germline assignment: CDR1 LGHNA and CDR2 YNFKEQ. The CDR3 here is CASSRAKDSSSEQFF. Here the CDR3 DNA reads TGTGCCAGCAGCCGAGCGAAGGACAGTTCGAGTGAGCAGTTCTTC.

The genes are TRBV5-5 and TRBJ2-5, with D possibly matching TRBD2 (6 bases). Germline V gives CDR1 SGHKS, CDR2 YYEKEE (reference sequence). The CDR3 spans 14 residues. Trimming left V 3 bases short and J 2 bases short, with 11 bases between. The CDR3 sequence is CASSWGGGQETQYF. CDR3 nucleotides: TGTGCCAGCAGCTGGGGTGGGGGGCAAGAGACCCAGTACTTC.

CDR3 sequence (DNA): TGTGCCAGCAGCGCCCGGTCGGATTCACCCCTCCACTTT. It yields the protein CASSARSDSPLHF. The chain couples TRBV7-9 to TRBJ1-6; D not resolved. The CDR3 is 13 residues long. V lost 5 bases, J lost 8 bases, and 10 bases lay in between. CDR1 is SEHNR and CDR2 is FQNEAQ in the germline V gene (reference sequence).

This chain connects TRBV21-1 to TRBJ2-2; the D call TRBD1 from the table was never checked on the DNA. TRBV21-1 is a listed pseudogene. CDR3 length equals 14 residues. CDR3 protein: CASTQGTNTGELFF. The CDR3 nucleotides read TGTGCCAGCACACAGGGGACGAACACCGGGGAGCTGTTTTTT.

In this sample, this clone turned up once. V and J are TRBV2 and TRBJ1-5, with D uncertain. Trimming took 11 bases from V and 2 from J, leaving 13 bases between them. This CDR3 has 13 residues. Germline assignment: CDR1 SNHLY and CDR2 FYNNEI. The DNA for the CDR3 is TGTGCCGGTGGGAATAGGGGCAATCAGCCCCAGCATTTT. It encodes CAGGNRGNQPQHF. The variable domain in full, with the rest retrieved from reference TRBV2 and TRBJ1-5, is EPEVTQTPSHQVTQMGQEVILRCVPISNHLYFYWYRQILGQKVEFLVSFYNNEISEKSEIFDDQFSVERPDGSNFTLKIRSTKLEDSAMYFCAGGNRGNQPQHFGDGTRLSIL.

The chain carries TRBV18 and TRBJ2-3; 7 bases match TRBD1. Germline loops: CDR1 KGHSH, CDR2 LQKENI. V lost 4 bases and J lost 1; bases outside the gene matches: 2. The CDR3 loop spans 14 amino acids. The CDR3 loop is CASSLGTGTDTQYF. CDR3 sequence (DNA): TGTGCCAGCTCACTCGGGACAGGCACAGATACGCAGTATTTT.

The chain is built from TRBV19 and TRBJ2-5; TRBD2 might be the D (7 bases). The CDR3 is made up of 16 amino acids. The germline CDR1 and CDR2 sequences are LNHDA and SQIVND (reference sequence). Between the trimmed V and J ends, which lost 7 bases and 4 bases, there was a span of 22 bases. The CDR3 loop is CASTASGGGVGETQYF. The CDR3 DNA is TGTGCCAGTACCGCTTCGGGGGGCGGGGTGGGAGAGACCCAGTACTTC. The complete variable domain, with remaining parts taken from reference TRBV19 and TRBJ2-5, reads DGGITQSPKYLFRKEGQNVTLSCEQNLNHDAMYWYRQDPGQGLRLIYYSQIVNDFQKGDIAEGYSVSREKKESFPLTVTSAQKNPTAFYLCASTASGGGVGETQYFGPGTRLLVL.

The chain combines TRBV13 with TRBJ1-3; D call uncertain. Between the trimmed V and J ends, which lost 5 bases and 4 bases, there was a span of 12 bases. Germline V lookup: CDR1 PRHDT, CDR2 FYEKMQ (reference sequence). The CDR3 contains 14 residues. As DNA, the CDR3 is TGTGCCAGCAGCATAAAGGAAGGAGGAAACACCATATATTTT. It yields the protein CASSIKEGGNTIYF.